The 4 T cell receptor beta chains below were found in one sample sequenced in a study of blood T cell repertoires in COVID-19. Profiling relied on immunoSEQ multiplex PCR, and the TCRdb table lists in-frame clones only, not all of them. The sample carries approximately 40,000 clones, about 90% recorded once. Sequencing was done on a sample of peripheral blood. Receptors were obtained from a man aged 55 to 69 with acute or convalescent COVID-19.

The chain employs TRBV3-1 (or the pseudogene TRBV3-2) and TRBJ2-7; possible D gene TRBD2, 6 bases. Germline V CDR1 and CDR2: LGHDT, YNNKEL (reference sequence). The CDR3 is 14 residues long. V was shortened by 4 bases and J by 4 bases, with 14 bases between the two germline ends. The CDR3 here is CASSLTGREYEQYF. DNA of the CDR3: TGTGCCAGCAGCCTAACCGGGAGAGAATACGAGCAGTACTTC.

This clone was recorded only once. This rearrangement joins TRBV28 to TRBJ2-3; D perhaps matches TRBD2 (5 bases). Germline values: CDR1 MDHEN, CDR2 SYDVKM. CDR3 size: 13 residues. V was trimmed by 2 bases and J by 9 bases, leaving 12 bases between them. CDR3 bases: TGTGCCAGCAGTTTAAGGGAGCCGCGGACGCAGTATTTT. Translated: CASSLREPRTQYF.

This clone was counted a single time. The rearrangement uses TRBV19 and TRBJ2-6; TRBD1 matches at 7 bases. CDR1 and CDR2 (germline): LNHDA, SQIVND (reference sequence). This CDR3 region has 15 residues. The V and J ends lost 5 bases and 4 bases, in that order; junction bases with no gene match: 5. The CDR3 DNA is TGTGCCAGTAGTCGGGACAGATCCGGGGCCAACGTCCTGACTTTC. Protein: CASSRDRSGANVLTF.

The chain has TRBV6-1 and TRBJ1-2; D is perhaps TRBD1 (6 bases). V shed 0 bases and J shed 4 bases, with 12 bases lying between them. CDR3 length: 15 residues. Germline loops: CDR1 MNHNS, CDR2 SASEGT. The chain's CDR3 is CASSEAAGQTYGYTF. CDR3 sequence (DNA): TGTGCCAGCAGTGAAGCGGCCGGACAGACCTATGGCTACACCTTC.